Each of the 20 T cell receptor beta chains below was sequenced from the same sample in a study of post-analysis software for immune sequencing data. These TCRs' antigens remain unknown. Study outcomes and limitations: The five TRBV segments detected at higher frequency in patients than in controls included TRBV5-6, TRBV5-1 and TRBV20-1.

The authors incorporated unique molecular identifiers into the TCR beta cDNA libraries. Via MiXCR, TCRdb re-called the PCR reads, giving one row per CDR3 protein. The sample shows fewer than 700,000 distinct CDR3 sequences, around 47% of them seen only once. The sequenced material came from blood. The receptor set was obtained from a girl aged 5 to 17 with multiple sclerosis.

The rearrangement uses TRBV7-2 and TRBJ2-7; 10 nucleotides align to TRBD2. Germline CDR1 and CDR2: SGHTA and FQGNSA. The CDR3 spans 16 residues. V lost 2 bases, J lost 4 bases, and 8 bases stayed unmatched. The DNA of the CDR3 is TGTGCCAGCAGCTTACGGCCTAGCGGGGGTCTTTACGAGCAGTACTTC. It is translated as CASSLRPSGGLYEQYF.

The chain couples TRBV30 to TRBJ1-5; D gene uncertain. V was pared by 1 base and J by 2 bases, with 9 bases between. This CDR3 is 14 amino acids long. Germline V gives CDR1 GTSNPN, CDR2 SVGIG (reference sequence). CDR3 loop: CAWSEEIGNQPQHF. DNA for the CDR3: TGTGCCTGGAGTGAGGAGATCGGCAATCAGCCCCAGCATTTT.

The chain employs TRBV5-1 and TRBJ2-1, with D possibly matching TRBD2 (5 bases). Germline CDR1 is SGHRS and CDR2 is YFSETQ. V was cut by 2 bases and J by 10 bases, with 16 bases left in between. The CDR3 consists of 14 residues. The CDR3 protein is CASSLKGQRSEQFF. CDR3 nucleotides: TGCGCCAGCAGCTTAAAGGGTCAGCGGAGCGAGCAGTTCTTC.

The gene calls are TRBV7-9 and TRBJ1-4, with 9 bases identical to TRBD1. The V gene's germline CDR1 is SEHNR and CDR2 FQNEAQ (reference sequence). The CDR3 extends over 14 amino acids. V lost 5 bases and J lost 14; bases outside the gene matches: 12. The CDR3 sequence: CASSTGTGSKSLFF. In DNA, the CDR3 is TGTGCCAGCAGCACCGGGACAGGGTCGAAGTCTCTGTTTTTT. Supplemented by reference TRBV7-9 and TRBJ1-4, the full variable domain reads DTGVSQNPRHKITKRGQNVTFRCDPISEHNRLYWYRQTLGQGPEFLTYFQNEAQLEKSRLLSDRFSAERPKGSFSTLEIQRTEQGDSAMYLCASSTGTGSKSLFFGSGTQLSVL.

The rearrangement uses TRBV5-1 and TRBJ2-1; TRBD2 aligns across 7 bases. After removal of 4 bases from V and 4 bases from J, the junction contained 14 bases not matched to a gene. The CDR3 covers 17 residues. CDR1 is SGHRS, CDR2 YFSETQ, per germline. The CDR3 loop is CASSPLGPQRGYNEQFF. CDR3 coding DNA: TGCGCCAGCAGCCCCCTGGGTCCCCAGCGGGGATACAATGAGCAGTTCTTC.

The chain combines TRBV12-3 or TRBV12-4 with TRBJ2-3, with 10 bases identical to TRBD2. This CDR3 comprises 17 residues. V lost 5 bases, J lost 0 bases, and 8 bases stayed unmatched. CDR3 region: CASSPPGLAESTDTQYF. The CDR3 DNA is TGTGCCAGCAGTCCACCTGGACTAGCGGAGAGCACAGATACGCAGTATTTT.

The chain joins TRBV7-2 to TRBJ2-2; D is perhaps TRBD1 or TRBD2 (6 bases each). This CDR3 contains 19 residues. Between the trimmed V and J ends, which lost 1 base and 4 bases, there was a span of 22 bases. Germline CDR1 reads SGHTA; CDR2 reads FQGNSA. CDR3 DNA: TGTGCCAGCAGCTTAGAAGGGGGGCCGAGGCGGAAGCCCACCGGGGAGCTGTTTTTT. Protein sequence: CASSLEGGPRRKPTGELFF.

This clonotype was observed a few times. The chain has TRBV3-1 and TRBJ2-7; D might be TRBD1 or TRBD2, each matching 5 bases. Germline CDR1 is LGHDT and CDR2 is YNNKEL (reference sequence). The CDR3 is 14 amino acids. Trimming cost V 7 bases and J 0 bases, with 13 bases left between them. The CDR3, as DNA: TGTGCCAGCACCCTGGGACGGCACTCCTACGAGCAGTACTTC. Protein sequence: CASTLGRHSYEQYF.

This clonotype was counted once. The CDR3 loop is CSGVGGLSYGYTF. CDR3 in DNA: TGCAGCGGTGTAGGCGGACTGTCCTATGGCTACACCTTC. This chain connects TRBV29-1 to TRBJ1-2; D is unresolved. CDR3 size: 13 residues. Germline V lookup: CDR1 SQVTM, CDR2 ANQGSEA. Trimming cost V 7 bases and J 4 bases, with 16 bases left between them.

This clonotype was detected a few times. In DNA, the CDR3 is TGCAGTGCTAGAGCTGGGACAGGGAGGAACATTCAGTACTTC. It yields the protein CSARAGTGRNIQYF. This sequence joins TRBV20-1 and TRBJ2-4, with 9 bases matching TRBD1. V trimming: 1 base; J trimming: 7 bases; junction bases outside the gene matches: 5. Germline V CDR1 and CDR2: DFQATT, SNEGSKA (reference sequence). CDR3 length: 14 residues.

This clonotype was counted only a few times. CDR3 amino acids: CASSWTASYEQYF. CDR3 nucleotides: TGTGCCAGCAGCTGGACGGCTTCCTACGAGCAGTACTTC. V is TRBV5-6 and J is TRBJ2-7; D remains ambiguous. Germline CDR1 and CDR2: SGHDT and YYEEEE. This CDR3 contains 13 residues. Between the trimmed V and J ends, which lost 3 bases and 1 base, there was a span of 8 bases.

The chain carries TRBV12-3 or TRBV12-4 and TRBJ1-1; D possibly corresponds to TRBD1 (5 bases). Trimming removed 3 bases from V and 3 bases from J, with 20 bases in between. This CDR3 comprises 17 residues. The CDR3 loop reads CASSLSWDSRGHTEAFF. The CDR3 nucleotides read TGTGCCAGCAGTTTGAGTTGGGACTCCCGAGGACACACTGAAGCTTTCTTT.

This clonotype has just one count. The chain couples TRBV7-6 to TRBJ2-2, with 8 bases aligning to TRBD1. Germline V gene lookup returns CDR1 SGHVS and CDR2 FNYEAQ. The ends lost 2 bases at V and 1 base at J; junction bases unmatched: 9. This CDR3 contains 18 residues. CDR3 in amino acids: CASSLIGRTGLNTGELFF. CDR3 coding DNA: TGTGCCAGCAGCTTAATAGGGAGGACAGGGTTGAACACCGGGGAGCTGTTTTTT.

Worth noting for this clonotype: The junction departs from germline at one end; a sequencing error may be responsible. The chain links TRBV20-1 to TRBJ2-5; D possibly matches TRBD1 or TRBD2 (5 bases each). There are 14 residues in the CDR3. The germline V gene encodes CDR1 DFQATT and CDR2 SNEGSKA (reference sequence). The CDR3 region is CGARRVGLDNEQYF. The CDR3 DNA is TGCGGTGCTAGAAGAGTCGGACTGGACAATGAGCAGTACTTC.

The chain is built from TRBV7-9 and TRBJ2-6, with 10 bases aligning to TRBD2. The CDR3 covers 18 residues. V gave up 5 bases and J gave up 1 base; unmatched junction bases: 8. CDR1 and CDR2 (germline): SEHNR, FQNEAQ (reference sequence). The CDR3 region has the DNA TGTGCCAGCAGCCGCGCGGCTAGCGGGAGATCTGGGGCCAACGTCCTGACTTTC. Its translation is CASSRAASGRSGANVLTF. The complete variable domain, with remaining parts taken from reference TRBV7-9 and TRBJ2-6, reads DTGVSQNPRHKITKRGQNVTFRCDPISEHNRLYWYRQTLGQGPEFLTYFQNEAQLEKSRLLSDRFSAERPKGSFSTLEIQRTEQGDSAMYLCASSRAASGRSGANVLTFGAGSRLTVL.

V gene TRBV12-3 or TRBV12-4 combines with J gene TRBJ1-5; D not certain. V was cut by 6 bases and J by 0 bases, with 15 bases left in between. This CDR3 is 16 amino acids long. The CDR3 sequence is CASSPTGLSSNQPQHF. The CDR3 DNA follows: TGTGCCAGCAGCCCCACGGGTTTGAGTAGCAATCAGCCCCAGCATTTT.

The chain recombines TRBV12-3 or TRBV12-4 with TRBJ2-3, with 8 positions matching TRBD1. The CDR3 extends over 16 amino acids. V lost 5 bases, J lost 2 bases, and 9 bases stayed unmatched. The CDR3 DNA is TGTGCCAGCAGTCCTCGACAGGGGTCACCCACAGATACGCAGTATTTT. Translating it yields CASSPRQGSPTDTQYF.

The genes are TRBV2 and TRBJ2-7; D might be TRBD2 (6 bases). The ends were cut back, 8 bases at V and 0 bases at J, with 14 bases in the middle. This CDR3 is 14 amino acids long. The germline V gene has CDR1 SNHLY and CDR2 FYNNEI. The CDR3 loop reads CASASESGSYEQYF. In DNA form, the CDR3 reads TGTGCCAGCGCTAGCGAGTCCGGCTCCTACGAGCAGTACTTC.

This clonotype was seen more than once but under ten times. The chain is built from TRBV7-2 and TRBJ1-5; D remains ambiguous. Trimming took 1 base from V and 5 from J, leaving 9 bases between them. Germline CDR1 is SGHTA and CDR2 is FQGNSA. CDR3 length equals 14 residues. The CDR3 DNA follows: TGTGCCAGCAGCTTAGAGTACGGGCATCAGCCCCAGCATTTT. As protein: CASSLEYGHQPQHF.

This clonotype was counted a few times. The chain uses TRBV6-1 and TRBJ1-4; D not resolved. The length of the CDR3 is 17 residues. The V gene lost 6 bases and the J gene lost 0 bases, with 17 bases spanning the gap. The germline gives CDR1 MNHNS, CDR2 SASEGT. The CDR3 is CASRTIKGPATNEKLFF. CDR3 in DNA: TGTGCCAGCAGAACCATCAAAGGGCCCGCAACTAATGAAAAACTGTTTTTT.